The clone carrying this T cell receptor beta chain has more than one count but fewer than ten. The antigen remains undetermined. This CDR3 has 12 amino acids. Germline V gene sequence: CDR1 MDHEN, CDR2 SYDVKM. V lost 6 bases to trimming and J lost 2 bases; unmatched junction nucleotides: 0. The entry originates in a study of OX40 agonist ivuxolimab in advanced cancers. The wider study: It was ivuxolimab, an agonistic anti-OX40 (CD134) antibody, that patients were treated with. Of mixed ages from roughly 23 to 80 and averaging roughly 64 years, the group was approximately 80% male. Three patients got partial responses; one had hepatocellular carcinoma and two had cutaneous melanoma. Notes on the study in general: Among the lowest levels of clonal expansion were found in partial responders at 0.1-3.0 mg/kg.

Assay: immunoSEQ multiplex PCR; the TCRdb copy retains only in-frame clones and omits some. Among around 100,000 clones, 75% to 95% were seen once, and the ten largest hold approximately 2.5%. The receptor was derived from an adult with an advanced solid tumor such as melanoma, head and neck, liver or kidney cancer. The rearrangement joins TRBV28 to TRBJ1-2, with 7 bases that match TRBD1. The sequencing here drew on CD4+ or CD8+ T cells sorted from blood, taken in a trial of the OX40 agonist ivuxolimab. In nucleotides, the CDR3 is TGTGCCAGCAGACAGGGGAACTATGGCTACACCTTC. Translation gives CASRQGNYGYTF.